This entry lists 11 T cell receptor beta chains sequenced from one sample in a study of T cell repertoires in cytomegalovirus infection. TCRdb independently ran MiXCR on the reads; one entry per CDR3 protein. The table includes about 530,000 distinct CDR3 sequences, roughly 29% detected once. Specimen: PBMCs. These receptors originate from a human donor in good health (CMV status not recorded). Some clones in this sample may be carry-over from other donors' samples.

As regards this clonotype: The missing conserved phenylalanine or tryptophan at the end of this CDR3 makes a read error likely. The chain employs TRBV6-6 and TRBJ2-2; TRBD2 aligns across 15 bases. Germline values: CDR1 MNHNY, CDR2 SVGAGI (reference sequence). The CDR3 runs 18 residues. Losses at the gene ends were 2 bases for V and 2 bases for J; bases not matched to a gene: 3. The CDR3 loop reads CASSYRTSGRVNTGELFI. CDR3 bases: TGTGCCAGCAGTTACCGGACTAGCGGGAGGGTTAACACCGGGGAGCTGTTTATT.

This clonotype came up a few times. The gene calls are TRBV28 and TRBJ1-5; 9 nucleotides line up with TRBD1. The CDR3 length is 14 residues. Germline lookup yields CDR1 MDHEN and CDR2 SYDVKM. The junction had 6 bases not matched to a gene; V was cut back by 5 bases and J by 7 bases. The CDR3, as DNA: TGTGCCAGCAGTGCCAGGACAGGGGTACAGCCCCAGCATTTT. It is translated as CASSARTGVQPQHF.

This chain uses TRBV28 with TRBJ1-2; D unresolved. This CDR3 is 17 amino acids long. The V end was cut by 3 bases, the J end by 7 bases, with 24 bases between. Germline values: CDR1 MDHEN, CDR2 SYDVKM. The CDR3 DNA reads as TGTGCCAGCAGTTTGGACCCCCCCTTAAGTCGGTATTTTGGCTACACCTTC. Residues: CASSLDPPLSRYFGYTF.

This clonotype was observed a few times. This chain connects TRBV19 to TRBJ1-5; D unclear. Germline loops: CDR1 LNHDA, CDR2 SQIVND (reference sequence). The V and J ends lost 3 bases and 8 bases respectively, with 14 bases between them. The CDR3 has 14 residues. The CDR3 DNA reads as TGTGCCAGTAGTATTGGACCGCTTAGTGAGCCCCAGCATTTT. Translating gives CASSIGPLSEPQHF.

This clonotype showed up just a few times. The chain employs TRBV12-3 or TRBV12-4 and TRBJ1-5, with D perhaps TRBD1 (6 bases). This CDR3 comprises 14 residues. The ends were cut back, 3 bases at V and 3 bases at J, with 9 bases in the middle. The chain's CDR3 is CASSFWGANQPQHF. The CDR3 region has the DNA TGTGCCAGCAGTTTCTGGGGGGCCAATCAGCCCCAGCATTTT.

The chain carries TRBV28 and TRBJ2-7; TRBD2 agrees at 12 bases. This CDR3 spans 16 amino acids. CDR1 is MDHEN and CDR2 is SYDVKM in the germline V gene. With V trimmed by 4 bases and J by 6 bases, 10 bases remained unmatched. CDR3 sequence: CASSSIVGLAGTEQYF. CDR3 nucleotides: TGTGCCAGCAGTTCCATTGTCGGACTAGCGGGAACCGAGCAGTACTTC.

CDR3 sequence: CASSIVDSPYGYTF. The DNA of the CDR3 is TGTGCCAGTAGTATAGTCGACAGCCCCTATGGCTACACCTTC. This chain links TRBV19 with TRBJ1-2; tentative D call: TRBD1 (5 bases). This CDR3 is 14 amino acids long. Looked up from germline, CDR1 is LNHDA and CDR2 is SQIVND (reference sequence). Between the trimmed V and J ends, which lost 1 base and 4 bases, there was a span of 10 bases. Full variable domain (missing parts from reference TRBV19 and TRBJ1-2): DGGITQSPKYLFRKEGQNVTLSCEQNLNHDAMYWYRQDPGQGLRLIYYSQIVNDFQKGDIAEGYSVSREKKESFPLTVTSAQKNPTAFYLCASSIVDSPYGYTFGSGTRLTVV.

This rearrangement joins TRBV27 to TRBJ1-2; D gene ambiguous. Germline CDR1 MNHEY, CDR2 SMNVEV (reference sequence). V dropped 4 bases and J dropped 0 bases, with 9 bases sitting between them. The CDR3 contains 14 residues. The CDR3 coding sequence is TGTGCCAGCAGTTCCTCGGGAGCTAACTATGGCTACACCTTC. Its translation is CASSSSGANYGYTF.

Ten or more counts support this clonotype. The J gene is TRBJ2-7, the V gene TRBV7-8, with D perhaps matching TRBD2 (6 bases). Germline V CDR1 and CDR2: SGHVS, FQNEAQ. Trimming removed 10 bases at V and 2 bases at J, with 15 bases between. This CDR3 is built from 13 residues. The DNA for the CDR3 is TGTGCCACCGCGGAGGGGATTCCCTACGAGCAGTACGTC. Residues: CATAEGIPYEQYV.

This clonotype occurred a few times. The rearrangement uses TRBV7-9 and TRBJ1-1, with D possibly TRBD1 on 6 matching bases. Trimming cost V 6 bases and J 5 bases, with 16 bases left between them. This CDR3 contains 14 residues. Germline values: CDR1 SEHNR, CDR2 FQNEAQ (reference sequence). In nucleotides, the CDR3 is TGTGCCAGCAGTCAAACAGGGAGAGGGACTGAAGCTTTCTTT. It specifies CASSQTGRGTEAFF.

V gene TRBV6-2 or TRBV6-3 combines with J gene TRBJ1-1; no reliable D call. CDR1 MNHEY and CDR2 SVGEGT come from the germline V gene. Trimming left V 3 bases short and J 0 bases short, with 14 bases between. The CDR3 consists of 16 residues. The CDR3 here is CASSYLGGRLNTEAFF. CDR3 coding DNA: TGTGCCAGCAGTTATTTAGGAGGACGATTGAACACTGAAGCTTTCTTT.